The entry below gives a single T cell receptor beta chain sequence along with its context. Its matching antigen is unknown. These data originate in a study of T cells in tumors after PD-1 blockade. About the study: Excluded were patients with checkpoint blockade, immunosuppressants, or radiotherapy or other anti-cancer therapy within 4 weeks. Patients received pembrolizumab 200 mg every 3 weeks or cemiplimab 350 mg every 2 weeks. Study results and limitations: Some novel exhausted tumor clones appeared in pre-treatment blood, suggesting peripheral recruitment.

Germline loops: CDR1 MNHNY, CDR2 SVGAGI (reference sequence). The CDR3 is made up of 16 amino acids. J lost 3 bases, V lost 3 bases, and 9 bases had no gene match. Profiled with immunoSEQ multiplex PCR; TCRdb holds only in-frame clones, not every one. The repertoire holds 55,000 to 65,000 clones, 80% seen once, with about an eighth in the top ten. The receptor was derived from a human donor with basal cell carcinoma. This chain joins TRBV6-6 and TRBJ1-1, with 8 bases that match TRBD1. Sequences were derived from PBMCs, sampled before anti-PD-1 treatment. The CDR3 coding sequence is TGTGCCAGCAGTTATGGGGCAGGGGGCGGTCACACTGAAGCTTTCTTT. This translates into CASSYGAGGGHTEAFF.